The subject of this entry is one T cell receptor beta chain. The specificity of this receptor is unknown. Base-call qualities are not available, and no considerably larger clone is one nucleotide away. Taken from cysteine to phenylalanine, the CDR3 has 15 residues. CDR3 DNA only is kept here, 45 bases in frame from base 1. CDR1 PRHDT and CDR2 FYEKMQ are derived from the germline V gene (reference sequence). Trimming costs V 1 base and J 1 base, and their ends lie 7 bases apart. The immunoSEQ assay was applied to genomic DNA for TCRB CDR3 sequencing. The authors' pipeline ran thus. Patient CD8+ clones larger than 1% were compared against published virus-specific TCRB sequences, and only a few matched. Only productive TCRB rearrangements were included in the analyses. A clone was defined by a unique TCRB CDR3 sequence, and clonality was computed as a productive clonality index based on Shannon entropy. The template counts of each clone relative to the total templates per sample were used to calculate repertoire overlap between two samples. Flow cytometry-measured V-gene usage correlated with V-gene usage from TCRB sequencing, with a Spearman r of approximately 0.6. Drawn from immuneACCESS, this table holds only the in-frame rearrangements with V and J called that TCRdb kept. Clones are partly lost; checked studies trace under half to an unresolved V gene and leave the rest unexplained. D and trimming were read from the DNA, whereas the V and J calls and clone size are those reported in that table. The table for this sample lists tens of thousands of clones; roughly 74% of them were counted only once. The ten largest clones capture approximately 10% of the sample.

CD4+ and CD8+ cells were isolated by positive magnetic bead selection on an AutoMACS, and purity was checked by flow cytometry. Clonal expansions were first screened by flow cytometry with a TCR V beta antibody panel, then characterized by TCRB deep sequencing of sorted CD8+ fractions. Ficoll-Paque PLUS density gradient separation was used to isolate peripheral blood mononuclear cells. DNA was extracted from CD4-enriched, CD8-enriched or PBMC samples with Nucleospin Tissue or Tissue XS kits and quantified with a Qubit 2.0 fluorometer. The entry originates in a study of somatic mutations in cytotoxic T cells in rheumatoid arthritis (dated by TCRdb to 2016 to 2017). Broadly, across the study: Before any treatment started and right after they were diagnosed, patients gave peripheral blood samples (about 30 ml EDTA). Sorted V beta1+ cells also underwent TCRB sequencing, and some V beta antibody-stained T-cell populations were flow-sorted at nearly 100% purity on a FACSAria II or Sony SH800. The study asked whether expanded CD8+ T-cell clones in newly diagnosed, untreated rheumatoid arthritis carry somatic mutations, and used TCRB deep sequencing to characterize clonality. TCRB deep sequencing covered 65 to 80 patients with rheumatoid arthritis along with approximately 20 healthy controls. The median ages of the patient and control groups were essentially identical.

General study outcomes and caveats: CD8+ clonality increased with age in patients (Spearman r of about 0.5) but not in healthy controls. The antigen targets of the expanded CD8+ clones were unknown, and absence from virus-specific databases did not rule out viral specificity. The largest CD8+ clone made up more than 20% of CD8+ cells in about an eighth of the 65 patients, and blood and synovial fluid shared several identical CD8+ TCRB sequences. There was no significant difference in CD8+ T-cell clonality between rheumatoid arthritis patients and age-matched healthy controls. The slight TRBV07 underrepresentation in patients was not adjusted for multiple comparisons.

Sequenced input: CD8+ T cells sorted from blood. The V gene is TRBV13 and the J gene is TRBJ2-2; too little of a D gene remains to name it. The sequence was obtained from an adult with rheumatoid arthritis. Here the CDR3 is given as CASSLARLNTGELFF. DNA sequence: TGTGCCAGCAGCTTAGCACGACTGAACACCGGGGAGCTGTTTTTT.